This record covers a single TCR beta chain. Unstimulated regulatory T cells (CD4+CD25+CD127-), CD4+CD25- non-regulatory cells, CD4 and CD8 cells were FACS-sorted from thawed PBMCs. The protocol was immunoSEQ multiplex PCR, while the TCRdb copy is restricted to in-frame clones and leaves out a portion. Among tens of thousands of clones listed, less than 90% were seen once. Germline V lookup: CDR1 LGHNA, CDR2 YSLEER. The CDR3 is 15 residues long. Trimming at V came to 5 bases and at J to 1 base, leaving 8 bases not matched to a gene. This record belongs to a study of Tregs in tolerant kidney transplant recipients.

This TCR was sampled from a human donor who received a combined kidney and bone marrow transplant. The V gene is TRBV4-3, the J gene TRBJ2-7; TRBD1 aligns across 7 bases. The sequences come from CD4+ T cells from blood, collected before the transplant. For the CDR3, the DNA is TGCGCCAGCAGCTCGTTTGCAGGGGGTTCCTACGAGCAGTACTTC. Translated, it gives CASSSFAGGSYEQYF.